The 25 T cell receptor beta chains below come from one sample, sequenced in a study of OX40 agonist ivuxolimab in advanced cancers. Produced via immunoSEQ multiplex PCR; TCRdb's table is partial and in-frame only. The sample holds about 80,000 clones; around 87% are singletons and the top ten take 0.32%. This specimen consisted of CD4+ or CD8+ T cells sorted from blood, obtained in a trial of the OX40 agonist ivuxolimab. The receptors were sampled from an adult with an advanced solid tumor such as melanoma, head and neck, liver or kidney cancer.

The chain has TRBV6-5 and TRBJ2-2; D is perhaps TRBD1 or TRBD2 (6 bases each). Germline CDR1 is MNHEY and CDR2 is SVGAGI. The V and J ends lost 0 bases and 6 bases respectively, with 11 bases between them. This CDR3 is 15 amino acids long. In nucleotides, the CDR3 is TGTGCCAGCAGTTACTCTTGGGGGGCCCCCGGGGAGCTGTTTTTT. It yields the protein CASSYSWGAPGELFF.

The chain employs TRBV5-1 and TRBJ1-2; no clear D gene. This CDR3 is built from 14 residues. Trimming took 4 bases from V and 7 from J, leaving 17 bases between them. Germline values: CDR1 SGHRS, CDR2 YFSETQ. The CDR3 region has the DNA TGCGCCAGCAGCGCGCTAGATCGCCGGGGTGGCTACACCTTC. Amino acid sequence: CASSALDRRGGYTF.

The chain employs TRBV2 and TRBJ1-1; D is ambiguous. CDR1 SNHLY and CDR2 FYNNEI come from the germline V gene. The CDR3 runs to 15 residues. Deletions cut 5 bases from V and 1 base from J, with 14 bases between. CDR3 nucleotide sequence: TGTGCCAGCAGTTGGGGTGGGATGGGGAACACTGAAGCTTTCTTT. It is translated as CASSWGGMGNTEAFF.

V gene TRBV29-1 combines with J gene TRBJ2-1; 9 positions agree with TRBD2. Germline CDR1 and CDR2: SQVTM and ANQGSEA. The CDR3 spans 14 residues. The ends lost 4 bases at V and 7 bases at J; junction bases unmatched: 8. CDR3 DNA: TGCAGCGTTGCAGCGGGGGGATCTCGGAATGAGCAGTTCTTC. The encoded protein is CSVAAGGSRNEQFF.

This clone has a handful of counts. The gene calls are TRBV2 and TRBJ2-3; possibly TRBD1 for D (6 bases). Trimming took 6 bases from V and 6 from J, leaving 13 bases between them. Germline loops: CDR1 SNHLY, CDR2 FYNNEI. This CDR3 has 13 residues. Here the CDR3 DNA reads TGTGCCAGCAGGCAGGGGAACTTCGATACGCAGTATTTT. Amino acid sequence: CASRQGNFDTQYF. Filled out from reference TRBV2 and TRBJ2-3, the complete variable domain reads EPEVTQTPSHQVTQMGQEVILRCVPISNHLYFYWYRQILGQKVEFLVSFYNNEISEKSEIFDDQFSVERPDGSNFTLKIRSTKLEDSAMYFCASRQGNFDTQYFGPGTRLTVL.

The sample holds one count of this clone. The rearrangement links TRBV4-1 to TRBJ2-1; possibly TRBD2 for D (5 bases). Trimming cost V 3 bases and J 4 bases, with 10 bases left between them. CDR3 length: 14 amino acids. Looked up from germline, CDR1 is MGHRA and CDR2 is YSYEKL. CDR3 loop: CASSHFGMYNEQFF. CDR3 DNA sequence: TGCGCCAGCAGCCATTTCGGGATGTACAATGAGCAGTTCTTC.

The J gene is TRBJ1-1, the V gene TRBV5-5, with D perhaps matching TRBD1 (5 bases). V dropped 5 bases and J dropped 0 bases, with 14 bases sitting between them. The V gene's germline CDR1 is SGHKS and CDR2 YYEKEE (reference sequence). The CDR3 loop spans 15 amino acids. The CDR3 reads CASRRWVDMNTEAFF. Here the CDR3 DNA reads TGTGCCAGCAGGCGTTGGGTGGACATGAACACTGAAGCTTTCTTT.

The chain joins TRBV7-2 to TRBJ1-1; no firm D call. The CDR3 consists of 11 residues. V lost 1 base, J lost 10 bases, and 7 bases lay in between. Looked up from germline, CDR1 is SGHTA and CDR2 is FQGNSA. The CDR3 spells CASSLGLAAFF. CDR3 DNA: TGTGCCAGCAGCTTAGGCCTCGCAGCTTTCTTT.

This sequence joins TRBV6-6 and TRBJ2-3, with TRBD2 matching 12 bases. Trimming cost V 4 bases and J 4 bases; bases outside gene matches: 3. This CDR3 has 15 amino acids. The germline V gene has CDR1 MNHNY and CDR2 SVGAGI (reference sequence). CDR3 loop: CASSSGLAGADTQYF. In DNA form, the CDR3 reads TGTGCCAGCAGTTCGGGACTAGCGGGCGCAGATACGCAGTATTTT.

The chain is built from TRBV12-5 and TRBJ2-1; TRBD1 matches 8 bases. The ends lost 2 bases at V and 6 bases at J; junction bases unmatched: 12. The V gene's germline CDR1 is LGHNT and CDR2 FRNRAP. The CDR3 has 17 residues. The CDR3 is CASGLTYGSQGANEQFF. The CDR3 DNA sequence: TGTGCTAGTGGTTTGACTTACGGCTCCCAGGGGGCCAATGAGCAGTTCTTC.

The chain links TRBV5-6 to TRBJ2-7; D possibly matches TRBD1 or TRBD2 (5 bases each). This CDR3 contains 12 residues. CDR1 is SGHDT and CDR2 is YYEEEE in the germline V gene. The ends were cut back, 0 bases at V and 11 bases at J, with 12 bases in the middle. The CDR3 loop reads CASSLGRGSEYF. The CDR3 coding sequence is TGTGCCAGCAGCTTGGGTAGGGGTAGCGAGTACTTC.

CDR3 protein: CASSSLAYRSSTDTQYF. For the CDR3, the DNA is TGCGCCAGCAGCAGCTTAGCGTACCGATCTAGCACAGATACGCAGTATTTT. The chain joins TRBV4-1 to TRBJ2-3, with TRBD2 as a possible D gene (5 bases). Germline V CDR1 and CDR2: MGHRA, YSYEKL. CDR3 length: 17 amino acids. Deletions cut 5 bases from V and 0 bases from J, with 18 bases between.

The rearrangement uses TRBV27 and TRBJ2-3; D remains ambiguous. Germline values: CDR1 MNHEY, CDR2 SMNVEV (reference sequence). The V and J ends lost 6 bases and 2 bases respectively, with 6 bases between them. The CDR3 runs to 12 residues. The CDR3 sequence is CASSQYTDTQYF. The CDR3 DNA reads as TGTGCCAGCAGCCAATACACAGATACGCAGTATTTT.

The table lists this clone with a few counts. Here the CDR3 DNA reads TGTGCCAGCAGGCCTCGGGGAGGATATAATTCACCCCTCCACTTT. Residues: CASRPRGGYNSPLHF. This chain uses TRBV6-5 with TRBJ1-6; unclear D gene. Trimming removed 6 bases at V and 4 bases at J, with 13 bases between. CDR3 length equals 15 residues. CDR1 MNHEY and CDR2 SVGAGI come from the germline V gene.

The rearrangement links TRBV19 to TRBJ2-3, with 15 nucleotides matching TRBD2. Trimming took 3 bases from V and 4 from J; bases not matched to a gene: 14. The germline V gene encodes CDR1 LNHDA and CDR2 SQIVND (reference sequence). The CDR3 is 20 amino acids. CDR3 coding DNA: TGTGCCAGTAGTATCCCTTTCCCCGGACTAGCGGGGGGGAACGCAGATACGCAGTATTTT. It is translated as CASSIPFPGLAGGNADTQYF.

This clone was seen once. Here the CDR3 DNA reads TGTGCCAGCAGTTGGGCCCAAGAGACCCAGTACTTC. The encoded protein is CASSWAQETQYF. This chain links TRBV2 with TRBJ2-5; D is uncertain. The V gene's germline CDR1 is SNHLY and CDR2 FYNNEI. This CDR3 spans 12 amino acids. V lost 5 bases, J lost 1 base, and 5 bases lay in between.

The table lists this clone with a count of one. V is TRBV30 and J is TRBJ2-5; a possible D gene is TRBD2 (6 bases). Trimming pared 5 bases from V and 4 bases from J, leaving 11 bases between. The CDR3 is 12 residues long. Germline CDR1 GTSNPN, CDR2 SVGIG (reference sequence). The chain's CDR3 is CAWASVVETQYF. CDR3 in DNA: TGTGCCTGGGCTAGCGTTGTAGAGACCCAGTACTTC.

This clone was seen once. This chain joins TRBV2 and TRBJ2-3, with 9 bases fitting TRBD2. The CDR3 contains 18 residues. Germline values: CDR1 SNHLY, CDR2 FYNNEI. Unmatched junction bases numbered 14, after V lost 6 bases and J lost 1 base. The CDR3 region has the DNA TGTGCCAGCAGCCTAAAAGTATCGGGACTAGCTCGCACAGATACGCAGTATTTT. It yields the protein CASSLKVSGLARTDTQYF.

V is TRBV5-1 and J is TRBJ2-5, with a weak D call TRBD1 (6 bases). Trimming took off 4 bases at V and 4 bases at J, with 23 bases between the two ends. CDR3 length equals 17 residues. The germline CDR1 and CDR2 sequences are SGHRS and YFSETQ. This CDR3 is CASSPGLQGGFVETQYF. CDR3 nucleotides: TGCGCCAGCAGCCCCGGGTTACAGGGCGGGTTTGTAGAGACCCAGTACTTC. Based on the CDR3 plus reference TRBV5-1 and TRBJ2-5, the full variable domain is KAGVTQTPRYLIKTRGQQVTLSCSPISGHRSVSWYQQTPGQGLQFLFEYFSETQRNKGNFPGRFSGRQFSNSRSEMNVSTLELGDSALYLCASSPGLQGGFVETQYFGPGTRLLVL.

The J gene is TRBJ2-3, the V gene TRBV13; the match to TRBD2 covers 9 bases. Germline lookup yields CDR1 PRHDT and CDR2 FYEKMQ (reference sequence). Trimming removed 0 bases from V and 0 bases from J; junction bases left unmatched: 4. The CDR3 runs 17 residues. CDR3 amino acids: CASSLGAAGGSTDTQYF. The CDR3 nucleotides are TGTGCCAGCAGCTTAGGGGCCGCGGGGGGGAGCACAGATACGCAGTATTTT.

This chain joins TRBV5-1 and TRBJ2-3; D remains ambiguous. V was clipped by 4 bases and J by 4 bases, with 16 bases between them. The length of the CDR3 is 15 residues. Germline V gives CDR1 SGHRS, CDR2 YFSETQ. CDR3 coding DNA: TGCGCCAGCAGCCCCGTGCGCACCAAGGCAGATACGCAGTATTTT. This encodes CASSPVRTKADTQYF.

The chain combines TRBV27 with TRBJ2-7; possibly TRBD1 for D (6 bases). CDR1 MNHEY and CDR2 SMNVEV come from the germline V gene (reference sequence). The CDR3 is 14 residues long. V lost 6 bases, J lost 3 bases, and 15 bases lay in between. CDR3 protein: CASRLTGQIYEQYF. In DNA form, the CDR3 reads TGTGCCAGCAGGCTGACAGGACAAATCTACGAGCAGTACTTC.

This chain links TRBV28 with TRBJ1-3; a weak D match, TRBD1 (6 bases). Between the trimmed V and J ends, which lost 4 bases and 0 bases, there was a span of 13 bases. The CDR3 runs to 16 residues. Germline CDR1 and CDR2: MDHEN and SYDVKM. Written as DNA, the CDR3 is TGTGCCAGCAGTTCCCACGGAGGGGGCTCTGGAAACACCATATATTTT. Translation gives CASSSHGGGSGNTIYF.

This rearrangement joins TRBV7-2 to TRBJ2-3; TRBD2 matches at 9 bases. Per germline, CDR1 SGHTA and CDR2 FQGNSA. The trim removed 2 bases at V and 4 bases at J, leaving 7 bases unmatched. This CDR3 has 16 residues. The CDR3 coding sequence is TGTGCCAGCAGCTTATTAGGCGGGAGGGCCCCAGATACGCAGTATTTT. It encodes CASSLLGGRAPDTQYF.

This chain connects TRBV11-1 to TRBJ2-1; a weak D match, TRBD2 (5 bases). This CDR3 spans 15 amino acids. Germline CDR1 and CDR2: SGHAT and FQDESV (reference sequence). The V end was cut by 6 bases, the J end by 4 bases, with 16 bases between. CDR3 DNA sequence: TGTGCCAGCAGTCCAGAGGGTAGGAGATACAATGAGCAGTTCTTC. It translates to CASSPEGRRYNEQFF.